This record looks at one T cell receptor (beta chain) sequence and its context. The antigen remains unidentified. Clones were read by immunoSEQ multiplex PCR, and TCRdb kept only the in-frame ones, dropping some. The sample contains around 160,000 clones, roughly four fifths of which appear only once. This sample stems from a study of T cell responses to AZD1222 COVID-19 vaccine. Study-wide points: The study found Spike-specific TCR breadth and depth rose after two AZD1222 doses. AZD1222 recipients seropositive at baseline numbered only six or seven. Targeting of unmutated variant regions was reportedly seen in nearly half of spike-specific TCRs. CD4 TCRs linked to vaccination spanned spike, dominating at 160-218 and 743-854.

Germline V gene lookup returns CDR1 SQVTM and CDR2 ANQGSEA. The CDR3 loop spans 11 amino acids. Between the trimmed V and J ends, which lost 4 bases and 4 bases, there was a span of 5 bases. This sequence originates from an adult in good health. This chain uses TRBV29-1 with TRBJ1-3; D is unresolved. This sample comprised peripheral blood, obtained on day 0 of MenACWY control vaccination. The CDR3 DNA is TGCAGCGTTGTCAACGGAAACACCATATATTTT. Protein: CSVVNGNTIYF. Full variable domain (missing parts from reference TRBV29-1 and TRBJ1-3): SAVISQKPSRDICQRGTSLTIQCQVDSQVTMMFWYRQQPGQSLTLIATANQGSEATYESGFVIDKFPISRPNLTFSTLTVSNMSPEDSSIYLCSVVNGNTIYFGEGSWLTVV.